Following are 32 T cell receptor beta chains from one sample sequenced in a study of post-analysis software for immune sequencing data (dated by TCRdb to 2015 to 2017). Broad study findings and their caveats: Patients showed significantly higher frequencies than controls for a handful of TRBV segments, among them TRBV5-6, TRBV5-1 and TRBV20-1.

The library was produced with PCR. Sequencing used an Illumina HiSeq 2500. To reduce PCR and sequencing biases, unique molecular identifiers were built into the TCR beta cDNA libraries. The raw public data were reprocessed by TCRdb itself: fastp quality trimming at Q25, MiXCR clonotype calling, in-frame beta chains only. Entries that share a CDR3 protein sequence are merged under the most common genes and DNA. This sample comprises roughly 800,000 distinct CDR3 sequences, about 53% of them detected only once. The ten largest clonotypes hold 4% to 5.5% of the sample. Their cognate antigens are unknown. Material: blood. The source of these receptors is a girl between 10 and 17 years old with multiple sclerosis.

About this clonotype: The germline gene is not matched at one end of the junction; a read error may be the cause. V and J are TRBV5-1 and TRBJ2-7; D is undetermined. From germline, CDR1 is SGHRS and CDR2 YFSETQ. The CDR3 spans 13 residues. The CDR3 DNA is TGCACCAGCAGCTTTGAGAGGACGTACGAGCAGTACTTC. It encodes CTSSFERTYEQYF.

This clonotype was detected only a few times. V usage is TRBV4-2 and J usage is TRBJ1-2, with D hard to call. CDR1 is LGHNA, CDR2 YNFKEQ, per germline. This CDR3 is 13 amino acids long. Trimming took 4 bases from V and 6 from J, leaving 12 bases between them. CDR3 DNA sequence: TGTGCCAGCAGCCCCGCTGACTCTCATGGCTACACCTTC. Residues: CASSPADSHGYTF.

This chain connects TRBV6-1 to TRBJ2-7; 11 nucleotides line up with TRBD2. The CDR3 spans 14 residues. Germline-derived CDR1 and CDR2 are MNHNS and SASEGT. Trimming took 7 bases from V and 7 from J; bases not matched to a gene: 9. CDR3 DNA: TGTGCCAGCACCTATGGGCTAGCGGGAGGAGAGCAGTACTTC. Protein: CASTYGLAGGEQYF.

In DNA, the CDR3 is TGTGCCAGCAGCTTAGTCGCAGGGGTTGGGGCCAACGTCCTGACTTTC. This sequence encodes CASSLVAGVGANVLTF. This chain uses TRBV13 with TRBJ2-6; a possible D gene is TRBD1 (6 bases). Germline V gives CDR1 PRHDT, CDR2 FYEKMQ (reference sequence). Trimming left V 1 base short and J 3 bases short, with 10 bases between. CDR3 length: 16 amino acids.

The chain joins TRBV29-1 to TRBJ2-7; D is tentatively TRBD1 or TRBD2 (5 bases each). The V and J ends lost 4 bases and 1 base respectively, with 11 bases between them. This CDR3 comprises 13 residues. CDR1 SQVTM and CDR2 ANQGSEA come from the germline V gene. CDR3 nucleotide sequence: TGCAGCGTTGCCCGGGGCCCTTCCTACGAGCAGTACTTC. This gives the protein CSVARGPSYEQYF.

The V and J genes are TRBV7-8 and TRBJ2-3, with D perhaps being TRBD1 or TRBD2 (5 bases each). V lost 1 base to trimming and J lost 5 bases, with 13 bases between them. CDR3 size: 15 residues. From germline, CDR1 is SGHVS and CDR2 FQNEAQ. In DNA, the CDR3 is TGTGCCAGCAGCTTAGGGGGGACGCTAATAGATACGCAGTATTTT. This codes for CASSLGGTLIDTQYF.

The CDR3 region has the DNA TGTGCCAGCAGCTTACGGCCTAGCGGGACGGTCACAGATACGCAGTATTTT. It specifies CASSLRPSGTVTDTQYF. The chain carries TRBV7-2 and TRBJ2-3; 9 bases agree with TRBD2. V lost 2 bases to trimming and J lost 2 bases; unmatched junction nucleotides: 8. The CDR3 extends over 17 amino acids. Germline V gene lookup returns CDR1 SGHTA and CDR2 FQGNSA.

This chain's CDR3 is CASRRTSGSITQETQYF. CDR3 DNA: TGTGCCAGCAGGAGGACTAGCGGGAGTATCACCCAAGAGACCCAGTACTTC. The rearrangement links TRBV7-9 to TRBJ2-5; 13 nucleotides align to TRBD2. Per the germline V gene, CDR1 is SEHNR and CDR2 is FQNEAQ (reference sequence). The ends lost 6 bases at V and 1 base at J; junction bases unmatched: 8. This CDR3 comprises 17 residues.

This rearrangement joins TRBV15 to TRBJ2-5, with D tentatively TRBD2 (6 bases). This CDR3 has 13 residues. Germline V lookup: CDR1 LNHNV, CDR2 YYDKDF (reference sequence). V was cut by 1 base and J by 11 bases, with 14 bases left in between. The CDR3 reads CATSRAPSVQQYF. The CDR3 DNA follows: TGTGCCACCAGCAGAGCCCCTAGCGTTCAGCAGTACTTC.

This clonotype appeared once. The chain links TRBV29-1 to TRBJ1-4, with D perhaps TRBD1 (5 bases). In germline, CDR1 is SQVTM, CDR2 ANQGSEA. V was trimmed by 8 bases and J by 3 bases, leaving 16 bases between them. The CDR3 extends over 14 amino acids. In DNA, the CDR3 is TGCAGCCCCTCGGGCGGGGCGGCTAATGAAAAACTGTTTTTT. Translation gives CSPSGGAANEKLFF.

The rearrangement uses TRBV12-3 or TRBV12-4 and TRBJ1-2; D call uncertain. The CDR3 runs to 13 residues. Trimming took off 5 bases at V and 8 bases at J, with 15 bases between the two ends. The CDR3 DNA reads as TGTGCCAGCAGTATAGGCGGCTTCCGGGGCTACACCTTC. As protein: CASSIGGFRGYTF.

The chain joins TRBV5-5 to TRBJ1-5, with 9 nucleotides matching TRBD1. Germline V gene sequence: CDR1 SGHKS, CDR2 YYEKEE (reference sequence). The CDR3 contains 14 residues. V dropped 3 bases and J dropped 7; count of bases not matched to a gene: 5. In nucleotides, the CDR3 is TGTGCCAGCAGCTGGGGACAGGGTGACCAGCCCCAGCATTTT. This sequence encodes CASSWGQGDQPQHF.

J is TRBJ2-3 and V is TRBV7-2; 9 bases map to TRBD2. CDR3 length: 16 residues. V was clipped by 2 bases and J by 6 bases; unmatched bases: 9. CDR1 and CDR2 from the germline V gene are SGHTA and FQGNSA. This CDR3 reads CASSLTSSGVMDTQYF. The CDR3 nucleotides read TGTGCCAGCAGCTTAACGTCTAGCGGGGTGATGGATACGCAGTATTTT.

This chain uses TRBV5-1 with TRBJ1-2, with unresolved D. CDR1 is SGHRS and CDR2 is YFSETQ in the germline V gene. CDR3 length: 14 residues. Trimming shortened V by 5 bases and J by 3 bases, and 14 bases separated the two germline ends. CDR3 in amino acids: CASSPGDYHYGYTF. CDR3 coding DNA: TGCGCCAGCAGTCCCGGAGACTACCACTATGGCTACACCTTC.

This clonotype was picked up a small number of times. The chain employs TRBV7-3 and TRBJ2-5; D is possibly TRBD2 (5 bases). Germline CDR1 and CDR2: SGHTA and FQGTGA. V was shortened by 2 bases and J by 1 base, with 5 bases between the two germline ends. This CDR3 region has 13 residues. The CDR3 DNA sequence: TGTGCCAGCAGCTTACTAGCCCAAGAGACCCAGTACTTC. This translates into CASSLLAQETQYF.

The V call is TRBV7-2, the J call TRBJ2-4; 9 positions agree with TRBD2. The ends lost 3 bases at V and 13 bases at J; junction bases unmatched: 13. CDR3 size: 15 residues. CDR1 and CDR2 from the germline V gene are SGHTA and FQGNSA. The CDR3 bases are TGTGCCAGCAGCTTGACTAGCGGAGCCCCTTGGGAGCAGTACTTC. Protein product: CASSLTSGAPWEQYF.

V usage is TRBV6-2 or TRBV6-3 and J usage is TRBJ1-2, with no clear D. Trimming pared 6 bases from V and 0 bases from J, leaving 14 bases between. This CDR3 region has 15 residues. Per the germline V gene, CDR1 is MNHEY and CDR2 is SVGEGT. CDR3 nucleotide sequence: TGTGCCAGCAGCCGGACGGCTCATGCTAACTATGGCTACACCTTC. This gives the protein CASSRTAHANYGYTF.

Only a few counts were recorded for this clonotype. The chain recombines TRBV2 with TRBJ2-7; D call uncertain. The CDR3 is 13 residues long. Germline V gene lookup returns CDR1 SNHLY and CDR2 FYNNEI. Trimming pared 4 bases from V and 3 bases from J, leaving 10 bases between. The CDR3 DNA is TGTGCCAGCAGTGCCTCGGAAGGCTACGAGCAGTACTTC. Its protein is CASSASEGYEQYF.

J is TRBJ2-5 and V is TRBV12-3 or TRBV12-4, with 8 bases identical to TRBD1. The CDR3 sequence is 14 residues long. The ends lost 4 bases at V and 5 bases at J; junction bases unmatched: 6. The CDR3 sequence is CASSYSDRVETQYF. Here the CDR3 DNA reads TGTGCCAGCAGTTACTCGGACAGGGTGGAGACCCAGTACTTC.

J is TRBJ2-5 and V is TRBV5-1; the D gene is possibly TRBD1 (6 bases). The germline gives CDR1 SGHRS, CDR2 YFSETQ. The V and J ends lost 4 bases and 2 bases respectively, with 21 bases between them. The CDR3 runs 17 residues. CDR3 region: CASSEGSTGLSQETQYF. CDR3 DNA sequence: TGCGCCAGCAGCGAAGGATCCACAGGGCTCTCACAAGAGACCCAGTACTTC.

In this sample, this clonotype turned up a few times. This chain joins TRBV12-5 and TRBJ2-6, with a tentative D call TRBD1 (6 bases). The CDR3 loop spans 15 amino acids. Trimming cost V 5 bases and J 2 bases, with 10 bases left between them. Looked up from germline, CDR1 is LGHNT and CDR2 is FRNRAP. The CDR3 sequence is CASGPGGAGANVLTF. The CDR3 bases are TGTGCTAGTGGTCCTGGGGGCGCTGGGGCCAACGTCCTGACTTTC.

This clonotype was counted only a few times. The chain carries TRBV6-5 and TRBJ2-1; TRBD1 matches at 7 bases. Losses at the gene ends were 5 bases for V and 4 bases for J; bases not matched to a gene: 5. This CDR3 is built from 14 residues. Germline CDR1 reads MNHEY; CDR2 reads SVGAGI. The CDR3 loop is CASSNRGVYNEQFF. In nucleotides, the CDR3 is TGTGCCAGCAGTAACAGGGGTGTTTACAATGAGCAGTTCTTC.

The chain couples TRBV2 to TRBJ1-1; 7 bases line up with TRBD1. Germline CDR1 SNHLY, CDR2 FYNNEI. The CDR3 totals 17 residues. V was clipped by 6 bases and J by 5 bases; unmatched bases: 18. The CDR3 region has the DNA TGTGCCAGCAGCCACACGACAGACCGACAGGGTGGTACTGAAGCTTTCTTT. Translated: CASSHTTDRQGGTEAFF.

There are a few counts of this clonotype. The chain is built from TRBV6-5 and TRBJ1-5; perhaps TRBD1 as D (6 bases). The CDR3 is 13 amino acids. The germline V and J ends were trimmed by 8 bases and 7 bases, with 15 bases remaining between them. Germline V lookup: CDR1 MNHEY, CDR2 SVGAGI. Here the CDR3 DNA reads TGTGCCAGCGGGCAGGGGATGGGACAGCCCCAGCATTTT. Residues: CASGQGMGQPQHF.

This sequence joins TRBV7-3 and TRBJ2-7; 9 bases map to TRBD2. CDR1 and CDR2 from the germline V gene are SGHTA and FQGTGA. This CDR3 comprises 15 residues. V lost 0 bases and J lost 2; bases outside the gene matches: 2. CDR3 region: CASSLTAGGAYEQYF. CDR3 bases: TGTGCCAGCAGCTTAACAGCGGGGGGAGCCTACGAGCAGTACTTC.

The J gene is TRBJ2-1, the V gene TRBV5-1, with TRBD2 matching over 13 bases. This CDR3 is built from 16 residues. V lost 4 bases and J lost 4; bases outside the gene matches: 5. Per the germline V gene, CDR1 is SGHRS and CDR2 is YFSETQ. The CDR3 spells CASSPGLAGPYNEQFF. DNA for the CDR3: TGCGCCAGCAGCCCGGGACTAGCGGGGCCATACAATGAGCAGTTCTTC.

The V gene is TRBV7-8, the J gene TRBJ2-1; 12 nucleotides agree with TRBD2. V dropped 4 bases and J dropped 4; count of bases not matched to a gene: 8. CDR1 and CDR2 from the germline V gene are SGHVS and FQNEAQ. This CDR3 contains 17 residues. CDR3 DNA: TGTGCCAGCAGCTCCGATAGCGGACTAGCGGGGTACAATGAGCAGTTCTTC. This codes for CASSSDSGLAGYNEQFF.

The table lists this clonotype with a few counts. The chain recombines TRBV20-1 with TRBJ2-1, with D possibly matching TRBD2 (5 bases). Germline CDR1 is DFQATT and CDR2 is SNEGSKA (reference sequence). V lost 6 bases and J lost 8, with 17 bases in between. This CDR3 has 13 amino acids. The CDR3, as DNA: TGCAGTGCCCCTCCGGTTGCGGGCCATGAGCAGTTCTTC. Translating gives CSAPPVAGHEQFF.

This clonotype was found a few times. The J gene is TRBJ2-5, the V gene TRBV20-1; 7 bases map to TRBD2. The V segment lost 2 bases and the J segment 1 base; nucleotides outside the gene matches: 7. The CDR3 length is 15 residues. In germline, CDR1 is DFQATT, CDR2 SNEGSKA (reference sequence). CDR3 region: CSARSIRTSQETQYF. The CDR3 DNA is TGCAGTGCTAGATCGATTAGGACTAGCCAAGAGACCCAGTACTTC.

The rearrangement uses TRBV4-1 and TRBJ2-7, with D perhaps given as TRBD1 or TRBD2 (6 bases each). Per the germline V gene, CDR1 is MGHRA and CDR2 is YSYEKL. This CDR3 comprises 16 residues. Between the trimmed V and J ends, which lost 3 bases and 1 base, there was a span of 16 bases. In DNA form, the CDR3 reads TGCGCCAGCAGCCACTTAGTTCAGGGGAGGTCCTACGAGCAGTACTTC. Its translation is CASSHLVQGRSYEQYF.

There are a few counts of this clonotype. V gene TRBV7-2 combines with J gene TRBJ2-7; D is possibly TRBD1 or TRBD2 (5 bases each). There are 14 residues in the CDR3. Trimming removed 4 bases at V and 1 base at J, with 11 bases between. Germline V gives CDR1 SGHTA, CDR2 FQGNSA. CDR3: CASSSRWGSYEQYF. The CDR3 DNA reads TGTGCCAGCAGCTCGCGGTGGGGGTCCTACGAGCAGTACTTC.

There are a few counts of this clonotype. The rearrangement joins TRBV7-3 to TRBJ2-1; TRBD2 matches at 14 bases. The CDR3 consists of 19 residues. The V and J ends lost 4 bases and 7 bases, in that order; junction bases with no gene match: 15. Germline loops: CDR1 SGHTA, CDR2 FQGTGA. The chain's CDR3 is CASSYTSPGTSGSRNEQFF. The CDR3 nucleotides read TGTGCCAGCAGCTACACGTCCCCCGGGACTAGCGGGAGTCGGAATGAGCAGTTCTTC.